This passage covers 29 T cell receptor beta chains from one sample sequenced in a study of radiotherapy plus CTLA-4 blockade in lung cancer. Profiled with immunoSEQ multiplex PCR; TCRdb holds only in-frame clones, not every one. The profile covers 40,000 to 45,000 clones, with roughly 67% appearing a single time and roughly a quarter taken by the ten largest. The sequences come from peripheral blood, collected from a patient treated with radiotherapy plus ipilimumab. The receptors were sampled from a human donor with non-small cell lung cancer who had a partial response to radiotherapy plus ipilimumab.

This clone was picked up a small number of times. V gene TRBV13 combines with J gene TRBJ2-7; 12 nucleotides align to TRBD2. The CDR3 is 15 residues long. Germline CDR1 reads PRHDT; CDR2 reads FYEKMQ (reference sequence). V lost 3 bases, J lost 5 bases, and 5 bases stayed unmatched. CDR3 DNA sequence: TGTGCCAGCAGCTTCCCGACTAGCGGGAGCGACGAGCAGTACTTC. Translated: CASSFPTSGSDEQYF. Combining the CDR3 with reference TRBV13 and TRBJ2-7 gives the whole variable domain AAGVIQSPRHLIKEKRETATLKCYPIPRHDTVYWYQQGPGQDPQFLISFYEKMQSDKGSIPDRFSAQQFSDYHSELNMSSLELGDSALYFCASSFPTSGSDEQYFGPGTRLTVT.

This rearrangement joins TRBV7-2 to TRBJ2-7, with 7 bases aligning to TRBD2. The V gene end was trimmed by 5 bases and the J gene end by 5 bases; junction bases not matched to a gene: 12. From germline, CDR1 is SGHTA and CDR2 FQGNSA. There are 15 residues in the CDR3. The CDR3 DNA reads TGTGCCAGCAGCCCCCGGATCCTCCGGGGGGACGAGCAGTACTTC. The encoded protein is CASSPRILRGDEQYF.

This chain uses TRBV4-3 with TRBJ2-5; TRBD2 agrees at 8 bases. This CDR3 is built from 16 residues. J gave up 5 bases and V 0 bases, and 8 bases lay outside the gene matches. Germline lookup yields CDR1 LGHNA and CDR2 YSLEER. Here the CDR3 reads CASSQEIGGAEETQYF. CDR3 in DNA: TGCGCCAGCAGCCAAGAGATCGGGGGGGCCGAGGAGACCCAGTACTTC.

This chain connects TRBV30 to TRBJ1-1, with D uncertain. The V gene's germline CDR1 is GTSNPN and CDR2 SVGIG (reference sequence). The CDR3 has 11 residues. V was pared by 3 bases and J by 7 bases, with 9 bases between. CDR3 loop: CAWRDTFEAFF. In nucleotides, the CDR3 is TGTGCCTGGAGAGACACCTTTGAAGCTTTCTTT.

The genes are TRBV9 and TRBJ2-1, with 16 bases matching TRBD2. Germline V gives CDR1 SGDLS, CDR2 YYNGEE. The V gene end was trimmed by 4 bases and the J gene end by 4 bases; junction bases not matched to a gene: 8. This CDR3 spans 18 amino acids. DNA for the CDR3: TGTGCCAGCAGCCCCGGGACTAGCGGGGGGGCCTTATACAATGAGCAGTTCTTC. This sequence encodes CASSPGTSGGALYNEQFF.

The V gene is TRBV5-1, the J gene TRBJ1-2; no clear D gene. Trimming cost V 4 bases and J 8 bases, with 15 bases left between them. From germline, CDR1 is SGHRS and CDR2 YFSETQ. The CDR3 runs 13 residues. DNA for the CDR3: TGCGCCAGCAGCCCTCACAGCCTGGAAGGCTACACCTTC. Protein sequence: CASSPHSLEGYTF.

The V gene is TRBV7-9, the J gene TRBJ2-7; D gene ambiguous. Germline V gene sequence: CDR1 SEHNR, CDR2 FQNEAQ (reference sequence). The CDR3 covers 13 residues. V lost 1 base, J lost 4 bases, and 8 bases lay in between. The CDR3: CASSLVPVYEQYF. In nucleotides, the CDR3 is TGTGCCAGCAGCTTAGTTCCCGTATACGAGCAGTACTTC.

There are a few counts of this clone. This chain uses TRBV7-8 with TRBJ2-6; D might be TRBD2 (5 bases). The CDR3 extends over 14 amino acids. V was clipped by 3 bases and J by 2 bases, with 5 bases between them. Germline values: CDR1 SGHVS, CDR2 FQNEAQ. The DNA of the CDR3 is TGTGCCAGCAGCTTCGGGGCTGGGGCCAACGTCCTGACTTTC. Its translation: CASSFGAGANVLTF.

This clone was seen a handful of times. This sequence joins TRBV7-6 and TRBJ2-5, with 11 bases that match TRBD2. The CDR3 runs to 16 residues. Per the germline V gene, CDR1 is SGHVS and CDR2 is FNYEAQ. V lost 2 bases, J lost 4 bases, and 6 bases stayed unmatched. CDR3 sequence: CASSLFASGGTETQYF. CDR3 nucleotide sequence: TGTGCCAGCAGCTTATTTGCTAGCGGGGGGACAGAGACCCAGTACTTC.

V is TRBV6-6 and J is TRBJ1-2; perhaps TRBD1 as D (5 bases). CDR1 MNHNY and CDR2 SVGAGI come from the germline V gene (reference sequence). V lost 7 bases, J lost 4 bases, and 22 bases lay in between. The CDR3 has 16 amino acids. CDR3 region: CASTLSFSGGVYGYTF. In DNA form, the CDR3 reads TGTGCCAGCACCCTATCTTTCTCAGGAGGGGTCTATGGCTACACCTTC.

Written as DNA, the CDR3 is TGTGCCAGCAGCCAGTACTACGAGCAGTACTTC. Translation gives CASSQYYEQYF. The chain combines TRBV5-6 with TRBJ2-7; D unclear. Trimming left V 4 bases short and J 3 bases short, with 5 bases between. Germline values: CDR1 SGHDT, CDR2 YYEEEE. This CDR3 spans 11 amino acids.

CDR3 in amino acids: CASSTWTGRGREETQYF. CDR3 nucleotide sequence: TGTGCCAGCAGCACCTGGACAGGGAGGGGGAGAGAAGAGACCCAGTACTTC. The chain couples TRBV5-6 to TRBJ2-5; D possibly corresponds to TRBD1 (8 bases). V gave up 4 bases and J gave up 3 bases, with 22 bases separating them. Per germline, CDR1 SGHDT and CDR2 YYEEEE. This CDR3 region has 17 residues.

This clone came up a few times. The rearrangement uses TRBV12-5 and TRBJ1-2, with D uncertain. The CDR3 contains 11 residues. Germline V gene data show CDR1 as LGHNT and CDR2 as FRNRAP. The V end lost 6 bases, the J end lost 2 bases, and 4 bases lay between the germline ends. The CDR3 bases are TGTGCTAGTGGAGAGAACTATGGCTACACCTTC. It codes for CASGENYGYTF.

The V gene is TRBV5-6, the J gene TRBJ2-1; D is perhaps TRBD1 (5 bases). The germline V and J ends were trimmed by 4 bases and 9 bases, with 17 bases remaining between them. The CDR3 spans 14 residues. Germline loops: CDR1 SGHDT, CDR2 YYEEEE. The CDR3 sequence: CASSPTTDYSEQFF. The CDR3, as DNA: TGTGCCAGCAGCCCCACGACAGATTATAGTGAGCAGTTCTTC.

The CDR3 is CASSQGGSETQYF. CDR3 DNA sequence: TGCGCCAGCAGCCAAGGGGGCTCGGAGACCCAGTACTTC. The chain has TRBV4-1 and TRBJ2-5; possible D gene TRBD1, 5 bases. Germline V gives CDR1 MGHRA, CDR2 YSYEKL. CDR3 length equals 13 residues. Trimming stripped 1 base from V and 5 bases from J, with 8 bases between.

Only one count was recorded for this clone. J is TRBJ2-1 and V is TRBV5-1; tentative D call: TRBD1 (5 bases). The CDR3 totals 13 residues. Germline CDR1 SGHRS, CDR2 YFSETQ. V dropped 4 bases and J dropped 5 bases, with 10 bases sitting between them. The CDR3 is CASSTLTDNEQFF. The CDR3 DNA follows: TGCGCCAGCAGCACGCTGACAGACAATGAGCAGTTCTTC.

The chain combines TRBV11-1 with TRBJ2-7; the D is unclear. Trimming took 5 bases from V and 1 from J, leaving 12 bases between them. Germline lookup yields CDR1 SGHAT and CDR2 FQDESV (reference sequence). There are 14 residues in the CDR3. This CDR3 reads CASSLFARSYEQYF. As DNA, the CDR3 is TGTGCCAGCAGCCTCTTTGCTCGGTCCTACGAGCAGTACTTC.

The chain uses TRBV2 and TRBJ2-7; 7 bases map to TRBD2. With V trimmed by 8 bases and J by 9 bases, 7 bases remained unmatched. CDR3 length: 11 amino acids. Germline V gene data show CDR1 as SNHLY and CDR2 as FYNNEI. The CDR3 loop reads CASYAGAVQYF. The CDR3 DNA sequence: TGTGCCAGCTACGCGGGAGCGGTGCAGTACTTC. Full variable domain (remainder filled in from reference TRBV2 and TRBJ2-7): EPEVTQTPSHQVTQMGQEVILRCVPISNHLYFYWYRQILGQKVEFLVSFYNNEISEKSEIFDDQFSVERPDGSNFTLKIRSTKLEDSAMYFCASYAGAVQYFGPGTRLTVT.

The V and J genes are TRBV14 and TRBJ2-1; maybe TRBD2 (6 bases). Germline CDR1 and CDR2: SGHDN and FVKESK. The CDR3 extends over 15 amino acids. V gave up 9 bases and J gave up 9 bases, with 24 bases separating them. Written as DNA, the CDR3 is TGTGCCAGTGGCCCTAGCGCGTTTTCTGGAGGTGAGCAGTTCTTC. This gives the protein CASGPSAFSGGEQFF.

The V and J genes are TRBV15 and TRBJ1-1; 7 nucleotides agree with TRBD1. The germline gives CDR1 LNHNV, CDR2 YYDKDF (reference sequence). The CDR3 contains 16 residues. With 3 bases clipped from V and 1 base from J, the junction kept 8 bases outside the gene matches. The CDR3 loop is CATSRGDSSSNTEAFF. DNA of the CDR3: TGTGCCACCAGCAGGGGGGACAGTTCTTCGAACACTGAAGCTTTCTTT.

This clone was counted only a few times. This chain joins TRBV5-1 and TRBJ1-3; 9 nucleotides match TRBD1. With V trimmed by 5 bases and J by 2 bases, 8 bases remained unmatched. This CDR3 has 16 residues. Germline V gene sequence: CDR1 SGHRS, CDR2 YFSETQ. CDR3 DNA: TGCGCCAGCAGTACCGTCGGGACAGGGACTGGAAACACCATATATTTT. It is translated as CASSTVGTGTGNTIYF.

The count of this clone is one. V usage is TRBV6-5 and J usage is TRBJ2-7; D remains ambiguous. Germline assignment: CDR1 MNHEY and CDR2 SVGAGI. CDR3 length: 15 amino acids. Trimming stripped 0 bases from V and 3 bases from J, with 12 bases between. The CDR3 spells CASSYSYTNNYEQYF. The DNA for the CDR3 is TGTGCCAGCAGTTACTCTTACACGAACAACTACGAGCAGTACTTC.

J is TRBJ1-5 and V is TRBV6-1; 7 bases line up with TRBD1. Germline V gene data show CDR1 as MNHNS and CDR2 as SASEGT. The CDR3 length is 15 residues. V lost 7 bases, J lost 6 bases, and 12 bases stayed unmatched. The CDR3: CASKPTGRRGQPQHF. CDR3 DNA: TGTGCCAGCAAACCGACAGGGCGAAGGGGTCAGCCCCAGCATTTT.

V is TRBV11-2 and J is TRBJ1-4; no reliable D call. CDR3 length: 16 residues. Per germline, CDR1 SGHAT and CDR2 FQNNGV. V was pared by 2 bases and J by 3 bases, with 13 bases between. The CDR3 here is CASSLNLPAPNEKLFF. The CDR3 region has the DNA TGTGCCAGCAGCTTAAACCTGCCTGCGCCTAATGAAAAACTGTTTTTT.

The chain has TRBV19 and TRBJ2-3; D possibly corresponds to TRBD2 (5 bases). Germline CDR1 LNHDA, CDR2 SQIVND (reference sequence). Trimming cost V 4 bases and J 2 bases, with 10 bases left between them. CDR3 length: 14 residues. The CDR3 DNA is TGTGCCAGTAGTACCGGACTTTCCACAGATACGCAGTATTTT. It specifies CASSTGLSTDTQYF.

This rearrangement joins TRBV5-6 to TRBJ2-5; 10 bases are shared with TRBD1. Gene TRBJ2-7 matches the end of the DNA better, so the J call may be wrong. Germline CDR1 and CDR2: SGHDT and YYEEEE. This CDR3 is built from 15 residues. The CDR3 region is CASSFMGQGLYEQYF. The DNA for the CDR3 is TGTGCCAGCAGCTTCATGGGACAGGGGCTCTACGAGCAGTACTTC.

The V call is TRBV27, the J call TRBJ2-7; D is possibly TRBD1 (6 bases). This CDR3 spans 15 amino acids. From germline, CDR1 is MNHEY and CDR2 SMNVEV (reference sequence). The germline V and J ends were trimmed by 5 bases and 2 bases, with 16 bases remaining between them. For the CDR3, the DNA is TGTGCCAGCAGTATCTCCGGGACACGGACCTACGAGCAGTACTTC. Protein: CASSISGTRTYEQYF.

This sequence joins TRBV27 and TRBJ2-7; D call uncertain. Deletions cut 5 bases from V and 2 bases from J, with 13 bases between. The CDR3 has 14 amino acids. The germline gives CDR1 MNHEY, CDR2 SMNVEV (reference sequence). CDR3 bases: TGTGCCAGCAGTCCGTCCATGGGCCCCTACGAGCAGTACTTC. This encodes CASSPSMGPYEQYF.

In its sample, this clone is medium-sized. The chain is built from TRBV13 and TRBJ1-1; weak D call: TRBD1 (5 bases). Germline assignment: CDR1 PRHDT and CDR2 FYEKMQ (reference sequence). V lost 1 base and J lost 8, with 11 bases in between. This CDR3 is built from 13 residues. The CDR3 region has the DNA TGTGCCAGCAGCTTAGTCGGGACTGTAGAAGCTTTCTTT. Encoded protein: CASSLVGTVEAFF.